This TCR beta chain comes out of a study of CD8 T cells in Susac syndrome. The CDR3 sequence is 14 residues long. V gave up 4 bases and J gave up 12 bases, with 21 bases separating them. Looked up from germline, CDR1 is MNHNS and CDR2 is SASEGT. This clonotype appeared once. The RNA input was roughly 0.45 to 1 ug, and it was reverse transcribed with random hexamers. TCRdb processed the immunoSEQ multiplex PCR reads anew with MiXCR; each CDR3 protein has one entry. The sample comprises over 100,000 distinct CDR3 sequences, nearly 95% of which are singletons, and 0.11% to 0.15% rests with the top ten. Sequencing of TCR beta covered CD8+ and CD4+ T cells obtained from blood.

Sample: CD4+ T cells from PBMCs. The V gene is TRBV6-1, the J gene TRBJ1-1; a possible D gene is TRBD1 (5 bases). The sequence came from a human donor in good health. DNA for the CDR3: TGTGCCAGCAGTGCCAATTTCCAGGGTGGTCGATCTTTCTTT. This sequence encodes CASSANFQGGRSFF.